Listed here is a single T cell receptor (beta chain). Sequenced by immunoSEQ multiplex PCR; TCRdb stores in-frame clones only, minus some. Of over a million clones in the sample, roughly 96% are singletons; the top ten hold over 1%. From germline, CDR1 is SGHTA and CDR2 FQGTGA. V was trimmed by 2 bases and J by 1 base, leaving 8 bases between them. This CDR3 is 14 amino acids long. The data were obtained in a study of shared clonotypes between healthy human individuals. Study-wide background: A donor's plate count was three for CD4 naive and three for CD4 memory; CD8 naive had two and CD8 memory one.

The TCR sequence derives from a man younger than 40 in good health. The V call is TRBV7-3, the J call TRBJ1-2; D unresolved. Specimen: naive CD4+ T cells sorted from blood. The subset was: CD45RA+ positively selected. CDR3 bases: TGTGCCAGCAGCTTATCAGGCCTTAACTATGGCTACACCTTC. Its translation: CASSLSGLNYGYTF.